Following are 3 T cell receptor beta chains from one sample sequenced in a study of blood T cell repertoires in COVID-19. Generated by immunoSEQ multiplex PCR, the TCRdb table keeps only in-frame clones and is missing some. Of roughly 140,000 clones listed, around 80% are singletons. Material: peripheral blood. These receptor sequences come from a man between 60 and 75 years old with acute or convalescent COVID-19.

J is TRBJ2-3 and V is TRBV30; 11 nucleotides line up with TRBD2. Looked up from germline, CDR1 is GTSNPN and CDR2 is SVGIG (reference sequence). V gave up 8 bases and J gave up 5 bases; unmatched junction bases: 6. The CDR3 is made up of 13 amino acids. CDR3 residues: CASGSGRVDTQYF. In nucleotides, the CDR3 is TGTGCCAGTGGTAGCGGGAGGGTAGATACGCAGTATTTT.

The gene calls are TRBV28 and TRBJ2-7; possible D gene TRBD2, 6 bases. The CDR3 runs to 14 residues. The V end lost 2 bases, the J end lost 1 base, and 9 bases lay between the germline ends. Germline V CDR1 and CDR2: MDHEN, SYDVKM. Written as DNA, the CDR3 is TGTGCCAGCAGTTTAGTGGGGGGATCCTACGAGCAGTACTTC. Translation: CASSLVGGSYEQYF.

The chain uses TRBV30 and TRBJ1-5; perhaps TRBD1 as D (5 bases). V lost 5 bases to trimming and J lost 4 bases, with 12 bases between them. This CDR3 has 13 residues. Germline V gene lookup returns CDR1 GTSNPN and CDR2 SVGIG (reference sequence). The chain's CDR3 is CAWAAGNNQPQHF. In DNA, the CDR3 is TGTGCCTGGGCGGCAGGGAATAATCAGCCCCAGCATTTT.